Each of the 9 T cell receptor beta chains below was sequenced from the same sample in a study of T-cell memory formation after mild COVID-19. One entry per CDR3 protein, called by TCRdb with MiXCR from the 5' RACE reads. The data contain 200,000 to 250,000 distinct CDR3 sequences, roughly 15% of them singletons. The sample taken for sequencing was PBMCs or a T cell subset sorted from them (not recorded which). These receptor sequences come from an adult woman who had mild COVID-19 (a few samples of this study predate the infection). Cell type and time point are not known.

The rearrangement uses TRBV28 and TRBJ2-7; 7 bases fit TRBD1. Germline V lookup: CDR1 MDHEN, CDR2 SYDVKM. This CDR3 has 13 residues. J lost 5 bases, V lost 5 bases, and 6 bases had no gene match. CDR3 bases: TGTGCCAGCAGTATACAGGGGTTCCACGAGCAGTACTTC. It encodes CASSIQGFHEQYF. Filled out from reference TRBV28 and TRBJ2-7, the complete variable domain reads DVKVTQSSRYLVKRTGEKVFLECVQDMDHENMFWYRQDPGLGLRLIYFSYDVKMKEKGDIPEGYSVSREKKERFSLILESASTNQTSMYLCASSIQGFHEQYFGPGTRLTVT.

In this sample, this clonotype turned up a few times. The V call is TRBV24-1, the J call TRBJ2-5, with 14 bases identical to TRBD2. CDR1 is KGHDR, CDR2 SFDVKD, per germline. V gave up 7 bases and J gave up 2 bases; unmatched junction bases: 11. The CDR3 sequence is 18 residues long. For the CDR3, the DNA is TGTGCCACCAGCGGATCGGGACTAGCGGGAGTGAATCAAGAGACCCAGTACTTC. Translated: CATSGSGLAGVNQETQYF.

This clonotype has only a few counts. The chain couples TRBV5-1 to TRBJ2-5; 11 bases agree with TRBD2. Germline CDR1 SGHRS, CDR2 YFSETQ. V lost 1 base, J lost 4 bases, and 3 bases stayed unmatched. This CDR3 comprises 15 residues. CDR3 residues: CASSLTLAGGETQYF. The CDR3, as DNA: TGCGCCAGCAGCTTGACCCTAGCGGGAGGAGAGACCCAGTACTTC.

This clonotype has ten or more counts. The gene calls are TRBV7-2 and TRBJ1-2; perhaps TRBD1 as D (5 bases). Germline CDR1 SGHTA, CDR2 FQGNSA. The V end lost 5 bases, the J end lost 5 bases, and 15 bases lay between the germline ends. The CDR3 sequence is 14 residues long. CDR3 protein: CASSVHQGLYGYTF. The CDR3 nucleotides are TGTGCCAGCAGCGTCCACCAGGGACTTTATGGCTACACCTTC.

In this sample, this clonotype turned up many times. This chain uses TRBV12-3 or TRBV12-4 with TRBJ1-5, with unresolved D. This CDR3 has 12 amino acids. V lost 5 bases and J 9 bases, leaving 11 bases between the germline ends. DNA for the CDR3: TGTGCCAGCAGTCTCCTGGAGGGGCCCCAGCATTTT. Amino acids: CASSLLEGPQHF.

The rearrangement uses TRBV7-9 and TRBJ1-5; 7 bases fit TRBD1. V was pared by 5 bases and J by 5 bases, with 6 bases of the junction left unmatched. The CDR3 length is 14 residues. Germline V gives CDR1 SEHNR, CDR2 FQNEAQ (reference sequence). The CDR3 loop reads CASSTGQEDQPQHF. The CDR3 DNA reads TGTGCCAGCAGCACCGGACAGGAGGATCAGCCCCAGCATTTT.

This clonotype appeared a single time. The V call is TRBV6-2 or TRBV6-3, the J call TRBJ1-2, with D unclear. The CDR3 extends over 12 amino acids. V was cut by 0 bases and J by 4 bases, with 3 bases left in between. Germline V gives CDR1 MNHEY, CDR2 SVGEGT. The CDR3 spells CASSYSFYGYTF. DNA of the CDR3: TGTGCCAGCAGTTACTCGTTCTATGGCTACACCTTC.

A note on this clonotype: The final CDR3 position lacks the conserved phenylalanine or tryptophan, pointing to a likely read error. The rearrangement joins TRBV6-5 to TRBJ1-1; 8 nucleotides match TRBD1. Germline V CDR1 and CDR2: MNHEY, SVGAGI. This CDR3 has 16 residues. V lost 2 bases, J lost 5 bases, and 10 bases stayed unmatched. Written as DNA, the CDR3 is TGTGCCAGCAGTTACCAGGGGGCAGGGAGAAGGACTGAAGCTTTCATT. Amino acid sequence: CASSYQGAGRRTEAFI.

This chain links TRBV18 with TRBJ1-1; 7 bases map to TRBD1. In germline, CDR1 is KGHSH, CDR2 LQKENI. The CDR3 covers 14 residues. V lost 4 bases, J lost 3 bases, and 5 bases stayed unmatched. Here the CDR3 reads CASSRQGWDTEAFF. The CDR3, as DNA: TGTGCCAGCTCACGACAGGGATGGGACACTGAAGCTTTCTTT.